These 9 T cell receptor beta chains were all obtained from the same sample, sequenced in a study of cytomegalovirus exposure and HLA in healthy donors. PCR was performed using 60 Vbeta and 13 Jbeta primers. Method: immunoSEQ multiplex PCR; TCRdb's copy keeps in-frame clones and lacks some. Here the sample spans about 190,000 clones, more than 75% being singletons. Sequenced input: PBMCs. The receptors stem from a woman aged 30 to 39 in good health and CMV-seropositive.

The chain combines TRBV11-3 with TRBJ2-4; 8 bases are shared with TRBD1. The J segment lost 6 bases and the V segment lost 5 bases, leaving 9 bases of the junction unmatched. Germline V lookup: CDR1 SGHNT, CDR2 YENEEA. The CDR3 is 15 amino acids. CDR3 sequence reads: CASSRRTGSRNIQYF. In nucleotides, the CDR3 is TGTGCCAGCAGCCGCCGGACAGGGTCTAGAAACATTCAGTACTTC.

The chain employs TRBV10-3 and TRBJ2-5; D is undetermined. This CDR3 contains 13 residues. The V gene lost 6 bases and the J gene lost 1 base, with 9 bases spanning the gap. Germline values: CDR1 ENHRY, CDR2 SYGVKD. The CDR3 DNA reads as TGTGCCATCAGGTTTGGCTCCCAAGAGACCCAGTACTTC. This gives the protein CAIRFGSQETQYF.

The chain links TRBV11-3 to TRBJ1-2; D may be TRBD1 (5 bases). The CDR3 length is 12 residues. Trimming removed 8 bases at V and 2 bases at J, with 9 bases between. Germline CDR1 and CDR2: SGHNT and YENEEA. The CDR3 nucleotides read TGTGCCAGCCAGCAGGGAAACTATGGCTACACCTTC. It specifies CASQQGNYGYTF.

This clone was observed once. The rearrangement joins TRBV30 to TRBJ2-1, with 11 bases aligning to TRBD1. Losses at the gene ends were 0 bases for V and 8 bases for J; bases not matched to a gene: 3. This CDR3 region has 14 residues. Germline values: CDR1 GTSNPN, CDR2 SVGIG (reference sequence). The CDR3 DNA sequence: TGTGCCTGGAGTGTCGGGACAGGGGGGGATGAGCAGTTCTTC. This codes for CAWSVGTGGDEQFF.

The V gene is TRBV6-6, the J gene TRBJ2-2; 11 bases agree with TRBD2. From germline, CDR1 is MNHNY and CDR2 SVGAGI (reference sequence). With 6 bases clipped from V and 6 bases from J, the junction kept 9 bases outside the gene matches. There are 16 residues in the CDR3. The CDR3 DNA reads TGTGCCAGCAGCCTCGGACTAGCGGGCTGGGCCGGGGAGCTGTTTTTT. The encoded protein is CASSLGLAGWAGELFF.

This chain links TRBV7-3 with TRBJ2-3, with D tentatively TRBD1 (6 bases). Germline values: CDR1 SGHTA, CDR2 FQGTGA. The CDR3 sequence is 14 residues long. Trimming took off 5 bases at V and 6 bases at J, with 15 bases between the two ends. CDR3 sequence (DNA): TGTGCCAGCAGCCCTGCCTCAGGGGAGGATACGCAGTATTTT. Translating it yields CASSPASGEDTQYF.

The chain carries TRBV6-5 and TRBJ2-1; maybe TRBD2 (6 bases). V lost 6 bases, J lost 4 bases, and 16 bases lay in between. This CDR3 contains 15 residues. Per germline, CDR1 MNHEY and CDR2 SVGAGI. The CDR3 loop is CASRKRDSPYNEQFF. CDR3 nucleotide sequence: TGTGCCAGCAGGAAACGGGACTCGCCATACAATGAGCAGTTCTTC.

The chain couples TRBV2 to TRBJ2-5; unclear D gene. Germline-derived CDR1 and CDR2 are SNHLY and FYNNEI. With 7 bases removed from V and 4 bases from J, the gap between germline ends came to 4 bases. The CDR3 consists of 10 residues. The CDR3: CASTTETQYF. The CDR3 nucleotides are TGTGCCAGCACTACAGAGACCCAGTACTTC. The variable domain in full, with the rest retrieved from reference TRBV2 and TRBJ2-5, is EPEVTQTPSHQVTQMGQEVILRCVPISNHLYFYWYRQILGQKVEFLVSFYNNEISEKSEIFDDQFSVERPDGSNFTLKIRSTKLEDSAMYFCASTTETQYFGPGTRLLVL.

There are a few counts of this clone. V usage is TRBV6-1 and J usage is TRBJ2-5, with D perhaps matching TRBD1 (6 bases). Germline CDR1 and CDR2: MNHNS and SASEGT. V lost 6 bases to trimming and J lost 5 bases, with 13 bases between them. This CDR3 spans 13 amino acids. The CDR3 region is CASRGTGRETQYF. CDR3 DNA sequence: TGTGCCAGCAGGGGAACAGGGCGCGAGACCCAGTACTTC.